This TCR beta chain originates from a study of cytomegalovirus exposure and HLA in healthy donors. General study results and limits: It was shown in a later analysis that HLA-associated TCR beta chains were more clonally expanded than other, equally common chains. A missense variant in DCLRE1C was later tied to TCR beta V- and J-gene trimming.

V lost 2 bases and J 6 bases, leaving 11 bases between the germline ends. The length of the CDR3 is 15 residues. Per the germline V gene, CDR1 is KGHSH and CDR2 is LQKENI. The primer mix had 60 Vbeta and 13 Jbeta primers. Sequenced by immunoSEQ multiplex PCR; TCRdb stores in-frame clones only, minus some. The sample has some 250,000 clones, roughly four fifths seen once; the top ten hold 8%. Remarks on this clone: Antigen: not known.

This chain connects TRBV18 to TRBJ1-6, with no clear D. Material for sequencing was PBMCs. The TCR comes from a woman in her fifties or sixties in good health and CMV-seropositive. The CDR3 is CASSPVQIRNSPLHF. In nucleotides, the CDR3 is TGTGCCAGCTCACCAGTACAGATTCGTAATTCACCCCTCCACTTT.